The 22 T cell receptor beta chains presented below share a single source sample, sequenced in a study of blood T cells in healthy people across ages. Primers used in a second PCR of roughly 7 to 12 cycles were a sample-barcoded 5' primer and a J-beta primer mix. TCRdb called the 5' RACE reads again in MiXCR, with one record for every CDR3 protein. The profile shows under 750,000 distinct CDR3 sequences, roughly 48% of them singletons. Sequencing input: blood. These receptors all stem from a man older than 75 in good health.

The sample holds many counts of this clonotype. The rearrangement links TRBV6-5 to TRBJ2-3; the D gene is possibly TRBD2 (5 bases). V lost 3 bases and J lost 0, with 22 bases in between. The CDR3 is 19 residues long. CDR1 is MNHEY, CDR2 SVGAGI, per germline. CDR3 nucleotide sequence: TGTGCCAGCAGTTATAGCGCACGGAACGCGGCGAAGAGCACAGATACGCAGTATTTT. This encodes CASSYSARNAAKSTDTQYF.

The chain recombines TRBV10-1 with TRBJ2-1; TRBD1 might be the D (6 bases). Germline CDR1 is WNHNN and CDR2 is SYGVQD (reference sequence). Trimming shortened V by 8 bases and J by 6 bases, and 11 bases separated the two germline ends. The CDR3 spans 12 residues. As DNA, the CDR3 is TGCGCCAGCCAGGGGTTAGGCAATGAGCAGTTCTTC. Protein sequence: CASQGLGNEQFF.

The rearrangement uses TRBV9 and TRBJ1-2; TRBD1 might be the D (6 bases). V was pared by 1 base and J by 6 bases, with 13 bases between. Germline CDR1 SGDLS, CDR2 YYNGEE. The CDR3 extends over 14 amino acids. The CDR3 reads CASSVTTGLHGYTF. CDR3 in DNA: TGTGCCAGCAGCGTAACCACAGGGCTGCATGGCTACACCTTC.

This clonotype was picked up many times. V usage is TRBV4-1 and J usage is TRBJ2-3; the D is unclear. CDR1 is MGHRA, CDR2 YSYEKL, per germline. Trimming removed 1 base at V and 2 bases at J, with 7 bases between. The CDR3 is 14 amino acids. The CDR3 nucleotides are TGCGCCAGCAGCCAAGGGCTTGCCACAGATACGCAGTATTTT. Translating gives CASSQGLATDTQYF.

J is TRBJ1-2 and V is TRBV20-1; D remains unclear. The CDR3 length is 13 residues. V lost 3 bases, J lost 8 bases, and 16 bases lay in between. In germline, CDR1 is DFQATT, CDR2 SNEGSKA (reference sequence). CDR3 in amino acids: CSASPRPSRGYTF. CDR3 DNA sequence: TGCAGTGCTAGTCCGCGTCCATCGCGAGGCTACACCTTC.

This clonotype appeared a few times. This rearrangement joins TRBV30 to TRBJ2-1; TRBD2 matches 8 bases. The CDR3 spans 15 residues. CDR1 and CDR2 (germline): GTSNPN, SVGIG (reference sequence). Germline trimming cut 0 bases from V and 6 bases from J; bases unmatched to any gene: 7. The CDR3 loop is CAWSVYSGIGNEQFF. CDR3 bases: TGTGCCTGGAGTGTTTATAGCGGGATCGGCAATGAGCAGTTCTTC. The full variable domain, rest sourced from reference TRBV30 and TRBJ2-1, is SQTIHQWPATLVQPVGSPLSLECTVEGTSNPNLYWYRQAAGRGLQLLFYSVGIGQISSEVPQNLSASRPQDRQFILSSKKLLLSDSGFYLCAWSVYSGIGNEQFFGPGTRLTVL.

This clonotype was found a few times. The CDR3 protein is CASSLASGLSQETQYF. In DNA form, the CDR3 reads TGTGCCAGCAGCTTAGCAAGCGGACTATCCCAAGAGACCCAGTACTTC. The V call is TRBV7-2, the J call TRBJ2-5, with D possibly TRBD2 on 6 matching bases. Germline loops: CDR1 SGHTA, CDR2 FQGNSA. V lost 0 bases and J lost 1, with 12 bases in between. This CDR3 is built from 16 residues.

The rearrangement uses TRBV7-2 and TRBJ2-2, with D uncertain. CDR1 SGHTA and CDR2 FQGNSA come from the germline V gene. This CDR3 contains 17 residues. The V gene lost 6 bases and the J gene lost 1 base, with 18 bases spanning the gap. CDR3 nucleotides: TGTGCCAGCAGGCTCTCCGCCCGGACGGAGAACACCGGGGAGCTGTTTTTT. Protein: CASRLSARTENTGELFF. The full variable domain, rest sourced from reference TRBV7-2 and TRBJ2-2, is GAGVSQSPSNKVTEKGKDVELRCDPISGHTALYWYRQSLGQGLEFLIYFQGNSAPDKSGLPSDRFSAERTGGSVSTLTIQRTQQEDSAVYLCASRLSARTENTGELFFGEGSRLTVL.

V gene TRBV6-5 combines with J gene TRBJ2-1; 11 positions match TRBD2. In germline, CDR1 is MNHEY, CDR2 SVGAGI. The CDR3 contains 14 residues. V shed 6 bases, J shed 10 bases, and the junction held 8 bases outside the gene matches. The CDR3: CASRGLAARYEQFF. The CDR3, as DNA: TGTGCCAGCAGGGGACTAGCGGCCCGCTACGAGCAGTTCTTC.

The chain has TRBV2 and TRBJ2-4; TRBD1 matches at 7 bases. V trimming: 11 bases; J trimming: 1 base; junction bases outside the gene matches: 8. CDR1 and CDR2 (germline): SNHLY, FYNNEI. The CDR3 is 14 residues long. The CDR3 is CAARQGFAKNIQYF. The DNA for the CDR3 is TGTGCCGCTCGACAGGGTTTCGCCAAAAACATTCAGTACTTC.

The V call is TRBV27, the J call TRBJ2-7; D is uncertain. CDR3 length: 15 residues. The V end was cut by 0 bases, the J end by 0 bases, with 9 bases between. Germline V gene data show CDR1 as MNHEY and CDR2 as SMNVEV (reference sequence). For the CDR3, the DNA is TGTGCCAGCAGTTTATCTGTCCTGAGCTCCTACGAGCAGTACTTC. Translating gives CASSLSVLSSYEQYF.

V and J are TRBV20-1 and TRBJ2-7; 7 bases agree with TRBD2. V shed 3 bases and J 3 bases; nucleotides not matched to a gene: 11. In germline, CDR1 is DFQATT, CDR2 SNEGSKA (reference sequence). The CDR3 extends over 15 amino acids. The CDR3 is CSARGVAGNFYEQYF. The DNA of the CDR3 is TGCAGTGCTAGGGGGGTAGCGGGTAATTTCTACGAGCAGTACTTC.

This clonotype was observed a single time. V and J are TRBV10-2 and TRBJ2-1, with TRBD2 matching over 9 bases. Trimming cost V 4 bases and J 1 base; bases outside gene matches: 11. This CDR3 region has 18 residues. Germline values: CDR1 WSHSY, CDR2 SAAADI. The CDR3 nucleotides are TGCGCCAGCAGTGGGACTAGCGCTGGACCCCTTTCCTACAATGAGCAGTTCTTC. It yields the protein CASSGTSAGPLSYNEQFF.

This clonotype was observed a handful of times. The chain recombines TRBV3-1 with TRBJ2-1; 12 positions match TRBD2. Per germline, CDR1 LGHDT and CDR2 YNNKEL (reference sequence). The V gene end was trimmed by 0 bases and the J gene end by 7 bases; junction bases not matched to a gene: 7. This CDR3 contains 17 residues. CDR3 sequence: CASSQDSTSGSRNEQFF. In DNA form, the CDR3 reads TGTGCCAGCAGCCAAGATTCGACTAGCGGGAGCAGAAATGAGCAGTTCTTC.

This clonotype was detected only a few times. The chain is built from TRBV12-3 or TRBV12-4 and TRBJ1-2, with a tentative D call TRBD1 (5 bases). The CDR3 has 14 residues. Trimming removed 7 bases at V and 8 bases at J, with 20 bases between. The CDR3 DNA sequence: TGTGCCAGCACCCCCTTTGGGGCAACGGGGGGCTACACCTTC. As protein: CASTPFGATGGYTF.

The V and J genes are TRBV9 and TRBJ2-7, with D uncertain. Deletions cut 0 bases from V and 5 bases from J, with 9 bases between. The V gene's germline CDR1 is SGDLS and CDR2 YYNGEE. This CDR3 is built from 13 residues. CDR3: CASSVEVLDEQYF. Here the CDR3 DNA reads TGTGCCAGCAGCGTAGAGGTGTTGGACGAGCAGTACTTC.

This clonotype was picked up one time. The chain carries TRBV28 and TRBJ2-3; 11 bases match TRBD2. Looked up from germline, CDR1 is MDHEN and CDR2 is SYDVKM. V lost 6 bases, J lost 0 bases, and 11 bases stayed unmatched. The CDR3 sequence is 18 residues long. CDR3 residues: CASSYGTSGDPSTDTQYF. The CDR3 nucleotides are TGTGCCAGCAGCTACGGGACTAGCGGAGACCCTAGCACAGATACGCAGTATTTT.

Notes on this clonotype: One end of the junction varies from germline; a read error may be responsible. The chain links TRBV5-4 to TRBJ2-3; the match to TRBD2 covers 7 bases. CDR1 and CDR2 from the germline V gene are SGHNT and YYREEE (reference sequence). The CDR3 sequence is 15 residues long. The DNA of the CDR3 is TGTGCCTGCAGCTCAGCGGGGCGTCGCACAGATACGCAGTATTTT. Its translation is CACSSAGRRTDTQYF.

This clonotype has more than one count but fewer than ten. This sequence joins TRBV2 and TRBJ2-7; TRBD2 is a possible D gene (6 bases). The V gene's germline CDR1 is SNHLY and CDR2 FYNNEI. Trimming shortened V by 2 bases and J by 3 bases, and 14 bases separated the two germline ends. The CDR3 runs to 15 residues. CDR3 loop: CASSEPPGTHYEQYF. As DNA, the CDR3 is TGTGCCAGCAGTGAACCCCCCGGGACTCACTACGAGCAGTACTTC.

This chain connects TRBV12-3 or TRBV12-4 to TRBJ2-5, with a tentative D call TRBD1 (6 bases). The CDR3 length is 14 residues. Trimming removed 7 bases from V and 2 bases from J, with 14 bases in between. CDR3 sequence: CASNDGTRQETQYF. The CDR3 coding sequence is TGTGCCAGCAACGACGGGACAAGACAAGAGACCCAGTACTTC.

The V call is TRBV7-2, the J call TRBJ2-1; 7 bases align to TRBD2. The CDR3 covers 14 residues. V lost 6 bases to trimming and J lost 9 bases; unmatched junction nucleotides: 11. CDR1 and CDR2 (germline): SGHTA, FQGNSA. The DNA for the CDR3 is TGTGCCAGCAGACAAATAGGAGCGGGAAGTGAGCAGTTCTTC. It encodes CASRQIGAGSEQFF.

V and J are TRBV28 and TRBJ2-5; D could derive from TRBD1 or TRBD2 (6 bases each). V was cut by 3 bases and J by 5 bases, with 16 bases left in between. This CDR3 region has 15 residues. Germline V gene lookup returns CDR1 MDHEN and CDR2 SYDVKM. This chain's CDR3 is CASSLPTQGGETQYF. The CDR3 region has the DNA TGTGCCAGCAGTTTGCCCACACAGGGAGGCGAGACCCAGTACTTC.